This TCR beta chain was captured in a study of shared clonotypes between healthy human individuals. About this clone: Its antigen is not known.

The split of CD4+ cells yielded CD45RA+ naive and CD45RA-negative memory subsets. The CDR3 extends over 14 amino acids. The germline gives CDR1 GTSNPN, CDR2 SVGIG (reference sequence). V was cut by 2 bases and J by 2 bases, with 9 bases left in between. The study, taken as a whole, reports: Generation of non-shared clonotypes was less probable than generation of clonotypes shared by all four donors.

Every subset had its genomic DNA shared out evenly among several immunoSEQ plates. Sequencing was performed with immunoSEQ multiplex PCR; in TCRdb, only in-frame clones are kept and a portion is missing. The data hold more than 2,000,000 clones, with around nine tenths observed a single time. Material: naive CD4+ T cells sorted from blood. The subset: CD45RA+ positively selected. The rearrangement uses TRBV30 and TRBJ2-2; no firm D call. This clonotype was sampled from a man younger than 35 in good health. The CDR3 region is CAWSTGPNTGELFF. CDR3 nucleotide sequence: TGTGCCTGGAGTACCGGGCCAAACACCGGGGAGCTGTTTTTT.